These 15 T cell receptor beta chains originate from one sample sequenced in a study of CD8+CD57+ T cells in acquired aplastic anemia. TCR beta VDJ combinations and CDR3 sequences were profiled from genomic DNA. TCRdb analysed the reads with MiXCR anew, one entry per CDR3 protein. In the table there are approximately 270,000 distinct CDR3 sequences, around three fifths of which are singletons. Sequences were obtained from sorted CD4+, CD8+, or CD8+CD57+ T cells (not recorded which) from PBMCs. The source is a human donor with severe aplastic anemia or a healthy control (not recorded which).

This clonotype was seen a handful of times. The rearrangement uses TRBV12-3 or TRBV12-4 and TRBJ2-7; 8 nucleotides line up with TRBD1. The CDR3 sequence is 13 residues long. Trimming cost V 5 bases and J 4 bases; bases outside gene matches: 4. CDR3 bases: TGTGCCAGCAGTCCCCGACAGGGGTACGAGCAGTACTTC. Its translation is CASSPRQGYEQYF.

The chain joins TRBV24-1 to TRBJ2-1; weak D call: TRBD1 (5 bases). Trimming stripped 9 bases from V and 9 bases from J, with 14 bases between. The CDR3 contains 12 residues. Germline-derived CDR1 and CDR2 are KGHDR and SFDVKD. This CDR3 reads CATAGWVGEQFF. CDR3 nucleotide sequence: TGTGCCACCGCAGGGTGGGTGGGTGAGCAGTTCTTC.

Ten or more counts support this clonotype. The CDR3 is CATRGGRSSYEQYF. The DNA of the CDR3 is TGTGCCACACGGGGGGGAAGGAGCTCCTACGAGCAGTACTTC. The V call is TRBV19, the J call TRBJ2-7; 8 bases agree with TRBD2. Germline CDR1 is LNHDA and CDR2 is SQIVND (reference sequence). This CDR3 contains 14 residues. V trimming: 10 bases; J trimming: 0 bases; junction bases outside the gene matches: 8.

The rearrangement uses TRBV7-2 and TRBJ2-2; weak D call: TRBD1 (5 bases). Deletions cut 5 bases from V and 4 bases from J, with 14 bases between. The CDR3 sequence is 15 residues long. CDR1 SGHTA and CDR2 FQGNSA come from the germline V gene. CDR3 DNA: TGTGCCAGCAGCCCCTCCTTGGGGCCCACCGGGGAGCTGTTTTTT. Its protein is CASSPSLGPTGELFF.

The genes are TRBV29-1 and TRBJ1-2, with a possible D match to TRBD1 (5 bases). V was cut by 6 bases and J by 4 bases, with 18 bases left in between. The CDR3 runs to 14 residues. The germline gives CDR1 SQVTM, CDR2 ANQGSEA. CDR3 in amino acids: CSVADGAWGYGYTF. CDR3 DNA: TGCAGCGTGGCCGACGGGGCCTGGGGCTATGGCTACACCTTC. Together with reference TRBV29-1 and TRBJ1-2, the CDR3 gives the full variable domain: SAVISQKPSRDICQRGTSLTIQCQVDSQVTMMFWYRQQPGQSLTLIATANQGSEATYESGFVIDKFPISRPNLTFSTLTVSNMSPEDSSIYLCSVADGAWGYGYTFGSGTRLTVV.

This clonotype came up many times. The rearrangement uses TRBV19 and TRBJ2-5; D is unresolved. The germline V and J ends were trimmed by 0 bases and 1 base, with 12 bases remaining between them. The CDR3 totals 16 residues. Germline V gene data show CDR1 as LNHDA and CDR2 as SQIVND (reference sequence). CDR3 in amino acids: CASSIDFGYPQETQYF. The CDR3 DNA follows: TGTGCCAGTAGTATAGATTTTGGGTATCCCCAAGAGACCCAGTACTTC.

Remarks on this clonotype: The conserved phenylalanine or tryptophan is not found at the CDR3 terminus, so this likely reflects a read error. The chain is built from TRBV7-8 and TRBJ2-1; TRBD2 matches 9 bases. J lost 5 bases, V lost 4 bases, and 9 bases had no gene match. The germline V gene has CDR1 SGHVS and CDR2 FQNEAQ. This CDR3 comprises 16 residues. The CDR3 bases are TGTGCCAGCAGCTCCGCTGGCGGGGGGGCCCACAATGAGCAGTTCCTC. Translation: CASSSAGGGAHNEQFL.

The chain combines TRBV10-3 with TRBJ1-2, with 7 bases matching TRBD1. CDR3 length equals 13 residues. Germline V gives CDR1 ENHRY, CDR2 SYGVKD. V lost 10 bases to trimming and J lost 5 bases; unmatched junction nucleotides: 10. CDR3 loop: CATEAGDRYGYTF. For the CDR3, the DNA is TGTGCCACCGAGGCCGGGGACAGATATGGCTACACCTTC.

This clonotype occurred once. J is TRBJ1-5 and V is TRBV7-9; D is possibly TRBD1 (6 bases). Germline CDR1 is SEHNR and CDR2 is FQNEAQ (reference sequence). V lost 0 bases to trimming and J lost 5 bases, with 14 bases between them. This CDR3 contains 16 residues. The CDR3 nucleotides are TGTGCCAGCAGCTTAGCGTTGACAGGAAACTATCAGCCCCAGCATTTT. Residues: CASSLALTGNYQPQHF.

This clonotype was counted between two and nine times. The V call is TRBV4-2, the J call TRBJ2-1; D gene unclear. The germline V and J ends were trimmed by 1 base and 0 bases, with 16 bases remaining between them. CDR1 is LGHNA, CDR2 YNFKEQ, per germline. The CDR3 length is 18 residues. CDR3 region: CASSQGQRAASSYNEQFF. The CDR3 DNA follows: TGTGCCAGCAGCCAAGGGCAAAGGGCAGCAAGCTCCTACAATGAGCAGTTCTTC.

The V call is TRBV16, the J call TRBJ1-6, with D possibly being TRBD1 (6 bases). Germline V gene lookup returns CDR1 KGHSY and CDR2 FQNENV. The CDR3 contains 14 residues. V was trimmed by 2 bases and J by 9 bases, leaving 11 bases between them. CDR3 loop: CASSQDRSPSPLHF. The CDR3 DNA is TGTGCCAGCAGCCAAGACAGGTCACCTTCACCCCTCCACTTT.

The J gene is TRBJ1-4, the V gene TRBV10-2, with D unresolved. Per germline, CDR1 WSHSY and CDR2 SAAADI. Trimming took 2 bases from V and 8 from J, leaving 9 bases between them. The CDR3 extends over 13 amino acids. CDR3 sequence reads: CASSERGKEKLFF. CDR3 nucleotides: TGCGCCAGCAGTGAGCGGGGTAAGGAAAAACTGTTTTTT.

V and J are TRBV7-9 and TRBJ2-1, with D hard to call. V was trimmed by 8 bases and J by 6 bases, leaving 14 bases between them. This CDR3 is 13 amino acids long. Germline V lookup: CDR1 SEHNR, CDR2 FQNEAQ (reference sequence). The CDR3 here is CASSPPRFNEQFF. The CDR3 coding sequence is TGTGCCAGCTCCCCTCCAAGGTTCAATGAGCAGTTCTTC.

In its sample, this clonotype was seen a few times. The chain employs TRBV19 and TRBJ1-1; no clear D. The CDR3 is 14 amino acids. Trimming shortened V by 8 bases and J by 4 bases, and 17 bases separated the two germline ends. Per germline, CDR1 LNHDA and CDR2 SQIVND (reference sequence). The CDR3 loop is CASRQTVTSTEAFF. The CDR3 DNA reads as TGTGCCAGTCGCCAGACGGTTACGAGCACTGAAGCTTTCTTT.

The chain is built from TRBV7-2 and TRBJ2-1, with 9 bases identical to TRBD2. V dropped 4 bases and J dropped 12; count of bases not matched to a gene: 16. The CDR3 loop spans 16 amino acids. The germline V gene has CDR1 SGHTA and CDR2 FQGNSA. CDR3 DNA: TGTGCCAGCAGCTATAAAGGGACTAGCTTCACAGATACGCAGTTCTTC. Translated, it gives CASSYKGTSFTDTQFF.